This TCR beta chain stems from a study of cytomegalovirus exposure and HLA in healthy donors. Vbeta (60) and Jbeta (13) primers were used in the PCR. Clones were sequenced by immunoSEQ multiplex PCR, and TCRdb holds only the in-frame ones, with some missing. Of over 150,000 clones listed, around 74% are singletons. The source of this sequence is a man aged 18 to 30 in good health and CMV-seronegative. The material sequenced was PBMCs.

CDR3 in DNA: TGTGCCAGCAGACCCCCCCCGGGACAGGGGAACACTGAAGCTTTCTTT. This gives the protein CASRPPPGQGNTEAFF. The chain uses TRBV28 and TRBJ1-1; TRBD1 matches at 9 bases. The CDR3 sequence is 16 residues long. After removal of 6 bases from V and 1 base from J, the junction contained 9 bases not matched to a gene. Per germline, CDR1 MDHEN and CDR2 SYDVKM.